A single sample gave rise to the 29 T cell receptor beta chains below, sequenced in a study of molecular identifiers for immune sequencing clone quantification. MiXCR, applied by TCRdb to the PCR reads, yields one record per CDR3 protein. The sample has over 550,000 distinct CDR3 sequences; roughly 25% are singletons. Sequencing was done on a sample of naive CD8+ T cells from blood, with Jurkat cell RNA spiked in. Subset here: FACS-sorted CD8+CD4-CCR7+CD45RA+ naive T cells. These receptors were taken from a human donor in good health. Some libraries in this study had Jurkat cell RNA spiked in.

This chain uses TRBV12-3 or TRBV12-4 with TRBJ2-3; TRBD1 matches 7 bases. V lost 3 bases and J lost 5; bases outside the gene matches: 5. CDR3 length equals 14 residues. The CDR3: CASSLRGRVDTQYF. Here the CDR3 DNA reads TGTGCCAGCAGTTTGAGGGGGCGGGTAGATACGCAGTATTTT.

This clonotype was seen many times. The chain's CDR3 is CSASSWREGQETQYF. Here the CDR3 DNA reads TGCAGTGCTAGCAGCTGGCGGGAGGGCCAGGAGACCCAGTACTTC. V is TRBV20-1 and J is TRBJ2-5, with 9 positions matching TRBD2. Trimming removed 3 bases from V and 5 bases from J; junction bases left unmatched: 10. CDR1 DFQATT and CDR2 SNEGSKA come from the germline V gene (reference sequence). This CDR3 has 15 amino acids.

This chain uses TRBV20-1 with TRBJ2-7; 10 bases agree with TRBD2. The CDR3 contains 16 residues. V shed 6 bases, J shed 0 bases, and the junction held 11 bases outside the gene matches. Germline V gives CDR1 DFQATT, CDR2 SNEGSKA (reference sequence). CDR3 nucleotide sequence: TGCAGTGCCCTCGGGACTAGCGACTTGAGCTCCTACGAGCAGTACTTC. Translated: CSALGTSDLSSYEQYF.

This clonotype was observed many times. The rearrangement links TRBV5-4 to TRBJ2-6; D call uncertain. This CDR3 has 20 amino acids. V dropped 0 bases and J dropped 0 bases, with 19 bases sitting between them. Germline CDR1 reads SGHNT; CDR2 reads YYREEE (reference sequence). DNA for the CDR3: TGTGCCAGCAGCTTGGCCCCCGACTGGAAATCGAGCTCTGGGGCCAACGTCCTGACTTTC. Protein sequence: CASSLAPDWKSSSGANVLTF.

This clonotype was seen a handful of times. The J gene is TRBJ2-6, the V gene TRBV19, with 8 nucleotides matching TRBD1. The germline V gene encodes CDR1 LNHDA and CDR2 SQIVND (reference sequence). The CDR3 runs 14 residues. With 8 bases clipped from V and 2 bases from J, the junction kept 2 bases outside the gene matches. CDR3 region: CASSDRAGANVLTF. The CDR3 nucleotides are TGTGCCAGTTCGGACAGGGCTGGGGCCAACGTCCTGACTTTC. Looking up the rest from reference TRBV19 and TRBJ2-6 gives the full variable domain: DGGITQSPKYLFRKEGQNVTLSCEQNLNHDAMYWYRQDPGQGLRLIYYSQIVNDFQKGDIAEGYSVSREKKESFPLTVTSAQKNPTAFYLCASSDRAGANVLTFGAGSRLTVL.

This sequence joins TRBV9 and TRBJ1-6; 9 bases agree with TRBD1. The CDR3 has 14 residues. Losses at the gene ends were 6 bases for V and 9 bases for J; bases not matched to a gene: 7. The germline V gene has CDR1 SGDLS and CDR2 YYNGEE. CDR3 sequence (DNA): TGTGCCAGCACGGGGGGACAGGGAGTTTCACCCCTCCACTTT. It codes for CASTGGQGVSPLHF.

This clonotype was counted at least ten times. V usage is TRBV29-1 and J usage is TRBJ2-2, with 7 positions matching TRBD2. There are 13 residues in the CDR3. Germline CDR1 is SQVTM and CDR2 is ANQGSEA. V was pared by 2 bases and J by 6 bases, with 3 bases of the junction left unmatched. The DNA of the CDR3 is TGCAGCGTTGAAATTGCGGGGGCCGGGGAGCTGTTTTTT. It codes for CSVEIAGAGELFF.

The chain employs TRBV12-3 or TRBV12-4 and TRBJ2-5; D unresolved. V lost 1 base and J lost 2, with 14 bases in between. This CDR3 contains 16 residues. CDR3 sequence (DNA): TGTGCCAGCAGTTTAGAGGCCACCAGTCTTCAAGAGACCCAGTACTTC. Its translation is CASSLEATSLQETQYF.

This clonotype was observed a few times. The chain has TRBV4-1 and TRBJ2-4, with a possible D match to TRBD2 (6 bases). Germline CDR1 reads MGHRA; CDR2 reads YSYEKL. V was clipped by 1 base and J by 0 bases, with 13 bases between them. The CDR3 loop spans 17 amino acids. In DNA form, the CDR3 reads TGCGCCAGCAGCCAAGGGTCCGGAGGGGCAGCCAAAAACATTCAGTACTTC. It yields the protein CASSQGSGGAAKNIQYF.

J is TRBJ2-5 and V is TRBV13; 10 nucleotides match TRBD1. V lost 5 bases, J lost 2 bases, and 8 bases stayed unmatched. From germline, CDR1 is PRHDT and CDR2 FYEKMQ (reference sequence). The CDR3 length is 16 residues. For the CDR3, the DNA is TGTGCCAGCAGCACCAGACAGGGGGCGCGACAAGAGACCCAGTACTTC. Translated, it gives CASSTRQGARQETQYF.

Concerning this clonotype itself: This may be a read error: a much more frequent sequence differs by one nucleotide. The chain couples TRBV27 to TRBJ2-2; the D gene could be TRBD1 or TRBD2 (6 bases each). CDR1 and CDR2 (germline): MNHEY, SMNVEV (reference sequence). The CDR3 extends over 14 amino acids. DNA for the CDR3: TGTGCCGGCAGTTTTACGGGGGCAGGGGGGGAGCTGTTTTTT. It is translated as CAGSFTGAGGELFF.

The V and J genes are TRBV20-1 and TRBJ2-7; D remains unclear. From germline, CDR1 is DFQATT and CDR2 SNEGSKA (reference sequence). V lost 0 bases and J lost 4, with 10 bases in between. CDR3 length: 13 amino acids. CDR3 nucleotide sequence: TGCAGTGCTAGAGATCTAGGGTCTTACGAGCAGTACTTC. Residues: CSARDLGSYEQYF.

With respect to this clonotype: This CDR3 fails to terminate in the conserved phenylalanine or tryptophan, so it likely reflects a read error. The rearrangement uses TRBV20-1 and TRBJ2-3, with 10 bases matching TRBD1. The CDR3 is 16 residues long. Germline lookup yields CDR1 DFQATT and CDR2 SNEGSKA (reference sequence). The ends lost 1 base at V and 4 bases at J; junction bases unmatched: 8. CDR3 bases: TGCAGTGCTAGAGCCAGGGACAGGGGATTCTCAGATACGCAGTATTGT. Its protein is CSARARDRGFSDTQYC.

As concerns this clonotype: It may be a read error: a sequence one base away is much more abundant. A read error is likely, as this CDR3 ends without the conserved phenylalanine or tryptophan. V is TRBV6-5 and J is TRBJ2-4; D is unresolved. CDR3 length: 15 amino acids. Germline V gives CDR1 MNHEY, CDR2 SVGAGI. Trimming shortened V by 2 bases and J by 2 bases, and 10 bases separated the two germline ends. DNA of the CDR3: TGTGCCAGCAGTTACGACTTGGGATCCAAAAACATTCAGTACCTC. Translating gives CASSYDLGSKNIQYL.

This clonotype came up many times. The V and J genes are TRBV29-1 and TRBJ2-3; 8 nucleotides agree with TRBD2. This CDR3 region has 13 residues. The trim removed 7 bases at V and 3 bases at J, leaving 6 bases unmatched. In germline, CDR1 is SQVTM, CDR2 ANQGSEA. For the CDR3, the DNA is TGCAGCGCACCGGGACTAGTAACAGATACGCAGTATTTT. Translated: CSAPGLVTDTQYF.

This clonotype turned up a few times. The CDR3 region has the DNA TGTGCCAGCAGCGCCCAGACAGGGGGCTCTGAAGCTTTCTTT. Its protein product is CASSAQTGGSEAFF. The V and J genes are TRBV9 and TRBJ1-1; 10 bases match TRBD1. Germline CDR1 and CDR2: SGDLS and YYNGEE. This CDR3 is built from 14 residues. V shed 3 bases and J 6 bases; nucleotides not matched to a gene: 5.

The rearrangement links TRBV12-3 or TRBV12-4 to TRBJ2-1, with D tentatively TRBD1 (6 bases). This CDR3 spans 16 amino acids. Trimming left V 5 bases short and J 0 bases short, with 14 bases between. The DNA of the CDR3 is TGTGCCAGCAGTGCCACGGGACATAGCTCCTACAATGAGCAGTTCTTC. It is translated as CASSATGHSSYNEQFF.

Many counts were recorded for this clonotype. CDR3 nucleotide sequence: TGTGCCAGCACCCGGGGGGCGAACACCGGGGAGCTGTTTTTT. It translates to CASTRGANTGELFF. The chain joins TRBV12-3 or TRBV12-4 to TRBJ2-2, with 7 bases that match TRBD2. The CDR3 length is 14 residues. V dropped 7 bases and J dropped 0; count of bases not matched to a gene: 2.

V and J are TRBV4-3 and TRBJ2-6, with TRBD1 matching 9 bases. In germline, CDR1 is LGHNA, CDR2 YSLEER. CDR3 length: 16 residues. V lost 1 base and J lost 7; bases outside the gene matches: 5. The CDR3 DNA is TGCGCCAGCAGCCAAGGGGGGACAGGGATTGCCAACGTCCTGACTTTC. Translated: CASSQGGTGIANVLTF.

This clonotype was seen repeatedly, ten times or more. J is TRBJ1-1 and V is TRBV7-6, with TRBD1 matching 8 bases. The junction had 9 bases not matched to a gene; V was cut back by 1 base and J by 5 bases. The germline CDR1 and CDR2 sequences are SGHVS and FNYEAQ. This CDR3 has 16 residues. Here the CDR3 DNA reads TGTGCCAGCAGCTTAGAGAGGACAGGGTTAGGGACTGAAGCTTTCTTT. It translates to CASSLERTGLGTEAFF.

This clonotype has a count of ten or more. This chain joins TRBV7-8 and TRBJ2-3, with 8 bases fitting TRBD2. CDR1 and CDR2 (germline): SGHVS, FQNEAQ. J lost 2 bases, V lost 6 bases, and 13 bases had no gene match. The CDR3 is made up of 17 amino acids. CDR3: CASSPEYSGAFTDTQYF. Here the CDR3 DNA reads TGTGCCAGCAGTCCCGAGTATAGCGGGGCTTTCACAGATACGCAGTATTTT.

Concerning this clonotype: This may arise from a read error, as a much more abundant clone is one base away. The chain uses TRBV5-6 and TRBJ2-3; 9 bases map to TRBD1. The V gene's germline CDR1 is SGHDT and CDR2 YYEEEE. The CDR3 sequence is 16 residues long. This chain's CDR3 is CAGSDHRGHLSDTQYF. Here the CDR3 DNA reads TGTGCCGGCAGCGATCACAGGGGGCATCTTTCGGATACGCAGTATTTT. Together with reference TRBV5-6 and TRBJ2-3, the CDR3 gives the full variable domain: DAGVTQSPTHLIKTRGQQVTLRCSPKSGHDTVSWYQQALGQGPQFIFQYYEEEERQRGNFPDRFSGHQFPNYSSELNVNALLLGDSALYLCAGSDHRGHLSDTQYFGPGTRLTVL.

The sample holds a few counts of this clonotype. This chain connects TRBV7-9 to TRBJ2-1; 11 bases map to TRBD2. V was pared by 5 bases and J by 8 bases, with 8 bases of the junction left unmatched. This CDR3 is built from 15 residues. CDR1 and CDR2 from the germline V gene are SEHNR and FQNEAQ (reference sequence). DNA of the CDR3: TGTGCCAGCAGCCATACTAGCGGGAGTAGGTATGAGCAGTTCTTC. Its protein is CASSHTSGSRYEQFF. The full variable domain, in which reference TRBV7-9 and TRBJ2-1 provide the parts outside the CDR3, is DTGVSQNPRHKITKRGQNVTFRCDPISEHNRLYWYRQTLGQGPEFLTYFQNEAQLEKSRLLSDRFSAERPKGSFSTLEIQRTEQGDSAMYLCASSHTSGSRYEQFFGPGTRLTVL.

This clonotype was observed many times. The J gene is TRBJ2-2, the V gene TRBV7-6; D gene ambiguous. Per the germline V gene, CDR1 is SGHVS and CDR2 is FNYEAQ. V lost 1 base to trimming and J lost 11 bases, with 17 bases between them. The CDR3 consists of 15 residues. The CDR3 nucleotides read TGTGCCAGCAGCTTAGTCCCAGACCCCGACGAAGAGCTGTTTTTT. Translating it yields CASSLVPDPDEELFF.

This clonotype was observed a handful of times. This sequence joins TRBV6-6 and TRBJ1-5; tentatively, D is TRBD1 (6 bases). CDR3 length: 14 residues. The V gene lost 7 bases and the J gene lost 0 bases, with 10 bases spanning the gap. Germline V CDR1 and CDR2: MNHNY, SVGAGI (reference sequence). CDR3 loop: CASIKGDSNQPQHF. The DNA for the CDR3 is TGTGCCAGCATTAAGGGGGATAGCAATCAGCCCCAGCATTTT.

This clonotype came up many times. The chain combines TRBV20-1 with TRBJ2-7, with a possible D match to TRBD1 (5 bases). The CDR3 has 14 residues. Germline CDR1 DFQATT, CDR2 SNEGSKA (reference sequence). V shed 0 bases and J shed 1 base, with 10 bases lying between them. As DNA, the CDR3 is TGCAGTGCTAGAGAGCACAGGATTTCCTACGAGCAGTACTTC. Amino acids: CSAREHRISYEQYF.

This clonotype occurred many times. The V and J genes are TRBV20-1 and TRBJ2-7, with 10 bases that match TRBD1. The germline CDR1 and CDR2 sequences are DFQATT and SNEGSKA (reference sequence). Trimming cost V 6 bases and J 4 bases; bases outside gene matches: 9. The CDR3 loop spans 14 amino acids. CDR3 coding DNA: TGCAGTGCGTTGGGACAGGGGAGGGTTTACGAGCAGTACTTC. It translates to CSALGQGRVYEQYF.

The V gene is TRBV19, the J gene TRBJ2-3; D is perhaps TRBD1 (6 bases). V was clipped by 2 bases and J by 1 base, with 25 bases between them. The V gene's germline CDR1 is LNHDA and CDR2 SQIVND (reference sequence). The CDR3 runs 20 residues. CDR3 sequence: CASSILGDIKSARRTDTQYF. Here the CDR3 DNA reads TGTGCCAGTAGTATATTGGGGGACATAAAAAGTGCTCGTCGCACAGATACGCAGTATTTT.

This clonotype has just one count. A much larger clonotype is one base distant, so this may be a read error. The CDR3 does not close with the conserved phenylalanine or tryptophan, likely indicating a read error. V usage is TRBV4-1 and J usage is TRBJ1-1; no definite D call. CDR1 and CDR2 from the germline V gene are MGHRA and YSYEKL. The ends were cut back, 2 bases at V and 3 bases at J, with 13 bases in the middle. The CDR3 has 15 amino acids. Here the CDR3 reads CASSQFGGLDTEAFL. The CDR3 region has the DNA TGCGCCAGCAGCCAATTTGGAGGGTTGGACACTGAAGCTTTCTTA.